Following are 13 T cell receptor beta chains from one sample sequenced in a study of T cells after posttransplantation cyclophosphamide. Cyclophosphamide on days +3 and +4 followed busulfan-fludarabine conditioning and a marrow graft. Repertoires were generated with immunoSEQ multiplex PCR, while TCRdb's copy carries only in-frame clones and drops some. The sample records about 36,000 clones, around four fifths being singletons. The source material was CD4+ T cells sorted from blood, sampled approximately 1,900 days after a stem cell transplant with posttransplant cyclophosphamide. All receptors come from a female patient aged 40-49 years who received an allogeneic stem cell transplant from a related donor, was CMV-positive, and had no GVHD. The graft donor may account for some of the T cells.

The CDR3 bases are TGTGCCAGCAGCTTAGAGTCTAGAGGTGGTCGAGAGACCCAGTACTTC. It translates to CASSLESRGGRETQYF. V is TRBV7-6 and J is TRBJ2-5; D unresolved. This CDR3 spans 16 amino acids. Germline CDR1 reads SGHVS; CDR2 reads FNYEAQ. Trimming removed 1 base at V and 4 bases at J, with 16 bases between.

The chain recombines TRBV7-2 with TRBJ1-2; 9 bases agree with TRBD1. The CDR3 has 17 amino acids. With V trimmed by 0 bases and J by 4 bases, 9 bases remained unmatched. Germline CDR1 and CDR2: SGHTA and FQGNSA. DNA for the CDR3: TGTGCCAGCAGCTTAGCCCGGGACAGGGTGATTGGCTATGGCTACACCTTC. It yields the protein CASSLARDRVIGYGYTF.

The chain uses TRBV11-2 and TRBJ2-5, with unresolved D. This CDR3 has 15 amino acids. CDR1 and CDR2 (germline): SGHAT, FQNNGV. Trimming took off 7 bases at V and 4 bases at J, with 19 bases between the two ends. CDR3 in amino acids: CASTLPGLGRETQYF. The DNA for the CDR3 is TGTGCCAGCACCCTCCCCGGCCTAGGTAGAGAGACCCAGTACTTC.

The chain couples TRBV11-2 to TRBJ2-2; 9 nucleotides match TRBD1. Germline CDR1 SGHAT, CDR2 FQNNGV. This CDR3 spans 17 amino acids. The J segment lost 0 bases and the V segment lost 5 bases, leaving 7 bases of the junction unmatched. The DNA of the CDR3 is TGTGCCAGCAGCCAGCACCGGACAGGGGCGAACACCGGGGAGCTGTTTTTT. This gives the protein CASSQHRTGANTGELFF.

The V gene is TRBV5-1, the J gene TRBJ2-7; 9 nucleotides agree with TRBD2. CDR3 length equals 16 residues. With 1 base clipped from V and 2 bases from J, the junction kept 7 bases outside the gene matches. Germline V lookup: CDR1 SGHRS, CDR2 YFSETQ. The CDR3 DNA is TGCGCCAGCAGCTTGACGAGCGGGGGGTTTGCCTACGAGCAGTACTTC. It encodes CASSLTSGGFAYEQYF.

This chain uses TRBV4-2 with TRBJ1-2; 7 nucleotides agree with TRBD1. CDR1 is LGHNA, CDR2 YNFKEQ, per germline. The trim removed 0 bases at V and 2 bases at J, leaving 3 bases unmatched. The CDR3 covers 15 residues. This CDR3 reads CASSQDRTGNYGYTF. The CDR3 DNA is TGTGCCAGCAGCCAAGATAGGACAGGCAACTATGGCTACACCTTC.

The chain carries TRBV2 and TRBJ2-3, with D unresolved. Germline CDR1 and CDR2: SNHLY and FYNNEI. V lost 3 bases and J lost 5, with 3 bases in between. CDR3 size: 11 residues. The CDR3 reads CASSERDTQYF. For the CDR3, the DNA is TGTGCCAGCAGTGAGAGAGATACGCAGTATTTT.

The V gene is TRBV2, the J gene TRBJ2-1, with 12 positions matching TRBD2. The CDR3 covers 16 residues. Germline values: CDR1 SNHLY, CDR2 FYNNEI. J was trimmed by 5 bases and V by 2 bases; bases with no gene match: 4. The CDR3 spells CASSEMTSGGNNEQFF. In DNA form, the CDR3 reads TGTGCCAGCAGTGAAATGACTAGCGGGGGAAACAATGAGCAGTTCTTC. Filled out from reference TRBV2 and TRBJ2-1, the complete variable domain reads EPEVTQTPSHQVTQMGQEVILRCVPISNHLYFYWYRQILGQKVEFLVSFYNNEISEKSEIFDDQFSVERPDGSNFTLKIRSTKLEDSAMYFCASSEMTSGGNNEQFFGPGTRLTVL.

The chain uses TRBV4-3 and TRBJ2-7; D unclear. V was trimmed by 0 bases and J by 2 bases, leaving 5 bases between them. The length of the CDR3 is 13 residues. Germline CDR1 LGHNA, CDR2 YSLEER. Here the CDR3 DNA reads TGCGCCAGCAGCCAAGATTACACCTACGAGCAGTACTTC. Protein: CASSQDYTYEQYF.

The V gene is TRBV27, the J gene TRBJ1-1, with unresolved D. This CDR3 region has 14 residues. V was shortened by 6 bases and J by 0 bases, with 11 bases between the two germline ends. Germline V lookup: CDR1 MNHEY, CDR2 SMNVEV (reference sequence). The DNA for the CDR3 is TGTGCCAGCAGCCGATCAATAGTGAACACTGAAGCTTTCTTT. It translates to CASSRSIVNTEAFF.

This clone has just one count. The rearrangement uses TRBV4-3 and TRBJ1-5; TRBD1 is a possible D gene (5 bases). The CDR3 contains 14 residues. V gave up 1 base and J gave up 6 bases, with 10 bases separating them. In germline, CDR1 is LGHNA, CDR2 YSLEER. CDR3 bases: TGCGCCAGCAGCCAAGGAGACAGAGGTCAGCCCCAGCATTTT. Amino acid sequence: CASSQGDRGQPQHF.

The chain has TRBV14 and TRBJ2-4; weak D call: TRBD2 (5 bases). CDR1 and CDR2 from the germline V gene are SGHDN and FVKESK. V dropped 1 base and J dropped 10 bases, with 11 bases sitting between them. This CDR3 spans 13 amino acids. The CDR3 nucleotides are TGTGCCAGCAGCCAAGGTGGAGGAACAATTCAGTACTTC. It is translated as CASSQGGGTIQYF.

V is TRBV19 and J is TRBJ2-5, with a weak D call TRBD1 (6 bases). This CDR3 has 15 residues. From germline, CDR1 is LNHDA and CDR2 SQIVND (reference sequence). The V gene lost 7 bases and the J gene lost 4 bases, with 19 bases spanning the gap. The CDR3 DNA sequence: TGTGCCAGTAAAAGGACAGAGGCGTGGGGAGAGACCCAGTACTTC. Protein product: CASKRTEAWGETQYF.